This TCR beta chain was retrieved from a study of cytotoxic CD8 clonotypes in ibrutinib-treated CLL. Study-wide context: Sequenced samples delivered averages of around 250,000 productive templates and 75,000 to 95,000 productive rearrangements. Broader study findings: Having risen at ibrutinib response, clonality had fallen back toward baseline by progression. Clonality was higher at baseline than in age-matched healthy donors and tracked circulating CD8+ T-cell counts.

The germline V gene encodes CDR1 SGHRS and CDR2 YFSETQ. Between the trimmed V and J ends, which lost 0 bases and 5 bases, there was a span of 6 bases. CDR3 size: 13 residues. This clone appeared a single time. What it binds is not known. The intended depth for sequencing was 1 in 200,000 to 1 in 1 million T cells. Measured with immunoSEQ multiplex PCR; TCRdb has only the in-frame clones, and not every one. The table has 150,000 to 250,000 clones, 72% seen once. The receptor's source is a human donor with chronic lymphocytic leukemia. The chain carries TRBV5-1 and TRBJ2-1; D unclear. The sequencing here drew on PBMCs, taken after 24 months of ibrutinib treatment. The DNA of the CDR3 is TGCGCCAGCAGCTTGGAGCCTAACAATGAGCAGTTCTTC. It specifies CASSLEPNNEQFF.